This TCR beta chain was documented in a study of vaccination effects on CD4 cells after COVID-19. Study-level findings and limits: Researchers reported few convalescent patients and no early post-infection timepoints in the study.

This table comes from immunoSEQ multiplex PCR, and its TCRdb copy is limited to in-frame clones, with some not included. Seen here are about 45,000 clones, over 60% observed once, and the top ten hold under 10%. This CDR3 has 14 residues. Trimming shortened V by 8 bases and J by 1 base, and 13 bases separated the two germline ends. The germline V gene encodes CDR1 KGHDR and CDR2 SFDVKD. Concerning this clone itself: As yet, its antigen is unknown.

On approximately day 9 of culture, CD4+ T cells were separated out. Subjects were given two BNT162b2 or mRNA-1273 vaccine doses. Vaccine recipients lacked prior SARS-CoV-2 infection and had negative nucleocapsid antibodies. Half-medium exchanges with IL-2 medium took place on days 3 and 7. V and J are TRBV24-1 and TRBJ2-5; D gene unclear. Material: CD4+ T cells from PBMCs cultured without peptide, obtained after COVID-19 vaccination. The TCR was taken from a human donor who received a COVID-19 vaccine. CDR3 sequence reads: CATTQGSFQETQYF. In DNA form, the CDR3 reads TGTGCCACCACTCAAGGATCCTTCCAAGAGACCCAGTACTTC.